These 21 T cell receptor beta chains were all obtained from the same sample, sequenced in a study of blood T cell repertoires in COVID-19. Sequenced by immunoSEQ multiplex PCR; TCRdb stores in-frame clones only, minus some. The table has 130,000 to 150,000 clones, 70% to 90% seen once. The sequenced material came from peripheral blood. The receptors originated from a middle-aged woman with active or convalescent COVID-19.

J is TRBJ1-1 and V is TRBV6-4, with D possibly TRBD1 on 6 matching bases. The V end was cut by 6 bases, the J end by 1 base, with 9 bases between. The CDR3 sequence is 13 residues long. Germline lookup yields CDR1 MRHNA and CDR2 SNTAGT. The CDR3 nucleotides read TGTGCCAGCAGATCACAGGGGAACACTGAAGCTTTCTTT. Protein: CASRSQGNTEAFF.

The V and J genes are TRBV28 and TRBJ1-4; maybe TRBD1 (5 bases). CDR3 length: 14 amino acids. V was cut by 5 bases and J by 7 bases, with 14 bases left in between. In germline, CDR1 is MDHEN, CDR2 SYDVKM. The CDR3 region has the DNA TGTGCCAGCAGTGGTTGGGGCAGGGTTGAAAAACTGTTTTTT. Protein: CASSGWGRVEKLFF.

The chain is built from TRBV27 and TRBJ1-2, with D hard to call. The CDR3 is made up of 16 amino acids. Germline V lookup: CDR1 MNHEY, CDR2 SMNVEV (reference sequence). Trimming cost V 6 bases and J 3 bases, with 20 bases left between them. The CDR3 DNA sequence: TGTGCCAGCAGCACCTCCCCCGGGGTTGGCGACTATGGCTACACCTTC. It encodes CASSTSPGVGDYGYTF.

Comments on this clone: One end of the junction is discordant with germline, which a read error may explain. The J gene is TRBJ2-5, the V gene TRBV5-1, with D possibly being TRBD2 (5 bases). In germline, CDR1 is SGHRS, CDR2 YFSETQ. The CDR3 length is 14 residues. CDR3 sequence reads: CASSLEPGLKLLHF. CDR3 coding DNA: TGCGCCAGCAGCTTGGAACCGGGATTAAAACTTTTACACTTC.

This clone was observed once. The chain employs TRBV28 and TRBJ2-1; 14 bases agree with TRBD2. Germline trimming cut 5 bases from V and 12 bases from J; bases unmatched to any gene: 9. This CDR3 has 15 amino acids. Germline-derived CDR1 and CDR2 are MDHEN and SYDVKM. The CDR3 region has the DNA TGTGCCAGCAGTCTCCTGGGGACTAGCGGGGGTTCGCAGTTCTTC. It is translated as CASSLLGTSGGSQFF.

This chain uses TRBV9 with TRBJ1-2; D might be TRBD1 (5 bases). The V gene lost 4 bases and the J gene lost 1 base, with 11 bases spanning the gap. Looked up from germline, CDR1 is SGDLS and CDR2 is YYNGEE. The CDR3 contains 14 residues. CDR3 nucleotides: TGTGCCAGCAGCCCCGGGACTAATAACTATGGCTACACCTTC. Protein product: CASSPGTNNYGYTF.

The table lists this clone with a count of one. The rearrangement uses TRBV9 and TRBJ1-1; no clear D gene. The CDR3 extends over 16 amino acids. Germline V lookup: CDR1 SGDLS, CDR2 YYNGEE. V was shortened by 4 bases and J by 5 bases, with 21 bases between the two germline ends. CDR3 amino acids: CASSPQTPGRRTEAFF. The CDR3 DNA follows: TGTGCCAGCAGCCCCCAAACCCCAGGAAGACGAACTGAAGCTTTCTTT.

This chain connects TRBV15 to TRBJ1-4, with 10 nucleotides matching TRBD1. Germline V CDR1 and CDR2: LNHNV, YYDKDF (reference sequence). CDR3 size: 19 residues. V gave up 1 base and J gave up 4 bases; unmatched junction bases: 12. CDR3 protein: CATSRGRGTGASFNEKLFF. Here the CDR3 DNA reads TGTGCCACCAGCAGAGGTCGGGGGACAGGGGCCTCCTTTAATGAAAAACTGTTTTTT.

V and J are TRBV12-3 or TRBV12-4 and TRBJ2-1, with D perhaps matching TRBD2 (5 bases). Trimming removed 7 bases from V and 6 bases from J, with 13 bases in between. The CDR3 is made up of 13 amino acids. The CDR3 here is CASTPGVFNEQFF. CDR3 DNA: TGTGCCAGCACCCCCGGGGTATTCAATGAGCAGTTCTTC.

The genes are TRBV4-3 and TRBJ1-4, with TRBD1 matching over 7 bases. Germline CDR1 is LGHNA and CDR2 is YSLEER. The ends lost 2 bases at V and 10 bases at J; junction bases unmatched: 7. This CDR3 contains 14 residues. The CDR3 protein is CASSQNWDSRKLFF. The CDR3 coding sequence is TGCGCCAGCAGCCAAAATTGGGACAGTAGAAAACTGTTTTTT.

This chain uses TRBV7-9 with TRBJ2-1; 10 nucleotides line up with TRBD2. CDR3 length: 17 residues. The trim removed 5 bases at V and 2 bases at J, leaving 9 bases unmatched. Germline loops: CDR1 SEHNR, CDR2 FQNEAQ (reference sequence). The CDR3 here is CASSTPVLAGAYNEQFF. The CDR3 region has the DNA TGTGCCAGCAGCACCCCTGTCCTAGCGGGGGCCTACAATGAGCAGTTCTTC. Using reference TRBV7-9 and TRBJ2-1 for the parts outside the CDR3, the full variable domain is DTGVSQNPRHKITKRGQNVTFRCDPISEHNRLYWYRQTLGQGPEFLTYFQNEAQLEKSRLLSDRFSAERPKGSFSTLEIQRTEQGDSAMYLCASSTPVLAGAYNEQFFGPGTRLTVL.

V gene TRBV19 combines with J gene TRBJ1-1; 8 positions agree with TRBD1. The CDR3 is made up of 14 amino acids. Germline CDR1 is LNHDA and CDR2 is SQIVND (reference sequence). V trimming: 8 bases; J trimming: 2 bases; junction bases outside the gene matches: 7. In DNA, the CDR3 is TGTGCCAGTCATAAGACAGGGGCAAACACTGAAGCTTTCTTT. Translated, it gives CASHKTGANTEAFF.

CDR3 amino acids: CASSLTENTEAFF. The DNA of the CDR3 is TGTGCCAGCAGCCTGACAGAGAACACTGAAGCTTTCTTT. V is TRBV11-2 and J is TRBJ1-1; a weak D match, TRBD1 (5 bases). There are 13 residues in the CDR3. Germline loops: CDR1 SGHAT, CDR2 FQNNGV. The V end lost 5 bases, the J end lost 1 base, and 8 bases lay between the germline ends.

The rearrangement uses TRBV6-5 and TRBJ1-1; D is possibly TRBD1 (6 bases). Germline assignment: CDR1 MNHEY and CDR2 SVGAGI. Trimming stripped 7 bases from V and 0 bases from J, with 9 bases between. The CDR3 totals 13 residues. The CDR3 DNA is TGTGCCAGCACAAGGGGGATGAACACTGAAGCTTTCTTT. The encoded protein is CASTRGMNTEAFF.

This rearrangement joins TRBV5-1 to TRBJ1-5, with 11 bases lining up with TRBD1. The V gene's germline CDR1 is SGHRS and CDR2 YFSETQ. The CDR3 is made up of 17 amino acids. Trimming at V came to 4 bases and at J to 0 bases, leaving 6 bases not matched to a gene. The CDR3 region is CASSPDRGPYSNQPQHF. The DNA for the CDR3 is TGCGCCAGCAGCCCGGACAGGGGGCCCTATAGCAATCAGCCCCAGCATTTT.

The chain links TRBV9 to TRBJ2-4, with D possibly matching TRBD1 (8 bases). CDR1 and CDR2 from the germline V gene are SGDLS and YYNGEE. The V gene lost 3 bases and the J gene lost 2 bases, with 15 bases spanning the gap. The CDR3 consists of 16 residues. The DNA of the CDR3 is TGTGCCAGCAGCGGAGGACAGGGAGGGCCCAAAAACATTCAGTACTTC. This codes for CASSGGQGGPKNIQYF.

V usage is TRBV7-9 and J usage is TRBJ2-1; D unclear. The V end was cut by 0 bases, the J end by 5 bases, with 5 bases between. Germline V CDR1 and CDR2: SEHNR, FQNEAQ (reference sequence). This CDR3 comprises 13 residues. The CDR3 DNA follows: TGTGCCAGCAGCTTAGCCAGAAACAATGAGCAGTTCTTC. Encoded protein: CASSLARNNEQFF. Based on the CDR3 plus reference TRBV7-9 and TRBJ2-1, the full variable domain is DTGVSQNPRHKITKRGQNVTFRCDPISEHNRLYWYRQTLGQGPEFLTYFQNEAQLEKSRLLSDRFSAERPKGSFSTLEIQRTEQGDSAMYLCASSLARNNEQFFGPGTRLTVL.

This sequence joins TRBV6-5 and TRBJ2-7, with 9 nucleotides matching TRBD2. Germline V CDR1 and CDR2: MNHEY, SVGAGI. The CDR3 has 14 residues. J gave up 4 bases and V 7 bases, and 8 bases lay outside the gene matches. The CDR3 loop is CASTPPGLAYEQYF. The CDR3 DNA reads TGTGCCAGCACCCCCCCGGGACTAGCATACGAGCAGTACTTC.

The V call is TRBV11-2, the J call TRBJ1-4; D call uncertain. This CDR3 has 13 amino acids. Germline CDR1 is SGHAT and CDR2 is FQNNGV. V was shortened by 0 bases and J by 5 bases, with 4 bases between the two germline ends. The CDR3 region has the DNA TGTGCCAGCAGCTTAGAAAGCAATGAAAAACTGTTTTTT. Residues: CASSLESNEKLFF.

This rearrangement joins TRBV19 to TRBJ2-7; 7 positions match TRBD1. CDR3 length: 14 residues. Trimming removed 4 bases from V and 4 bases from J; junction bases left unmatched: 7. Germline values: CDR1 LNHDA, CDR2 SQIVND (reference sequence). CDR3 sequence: CASSKGQLLYEQYF. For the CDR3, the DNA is TGTGCCAGTAGTAAGGGACAGCTTCTTTACGAGCAGTACTTC. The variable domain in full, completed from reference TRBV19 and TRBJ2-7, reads DGGITQSPKYLFRKEGQNVTLSCEQNLNHDAMYWYRQDPGQGLRLIYYSQIVNDFQKGDIAEGYSVSREKKESFPLTVTSAQKNPTAFYLCASSKGQLLYEQYFGPGTRLTVT.

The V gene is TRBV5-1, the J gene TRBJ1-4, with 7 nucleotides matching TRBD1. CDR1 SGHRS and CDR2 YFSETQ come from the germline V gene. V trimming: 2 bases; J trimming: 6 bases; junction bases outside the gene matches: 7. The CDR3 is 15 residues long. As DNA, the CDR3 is TGCGCCAGCAGCTTTAGAGGCAGGGGGGATGAAAAACTGTTTTTT. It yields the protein CASSFRGRGDEKLFF.